Shown below are 26 T cell receptor beta chains from a single sample sequenced in a study of technical replicates of blood from several donors. Measured with immunoSEQ multiplex PCR; TCRdb has only the in-frame clones, and not every one. This table has around 80,000 clones, around 96% appearing once. The sample comprised T cells isolated from PBMCs. The receptors were sampled from a human donor in good health.

This sequence joins TRBV11-1 and TRBJ2-7, with D possibly TRBD2 on 6 matching bases. CDR1 is SGHAT, CDR2 FQDESV, per germline (reference sequence). The CDR3 contains 15 residues. V was cut by 5 bases and J by 3 bases, with 17 bases left in between. CDR3 DNA sequence: TGTGCCAGCAGCATAAACTCGGGAGCCCTCTACGAGCAGTACTTC. Protein product: CASSINSGALYEQYF. The whole variable domain, filled in from reference TRBV11-1 and TRBJ2-7, reads EAEVAQSPRYKITEKSQAVAFWCDPISGHATLYWYRQILGQGPELLVQFQDESVVDDSQLPKDRFSAERLKGVDSTLKIQPAELGDSAMYLCASSINSGALYEQYFGPGTRLTVT.

The chain employs TRBV19 and TRBJ2-7, with D maybe TRBD2 (5 bases). The CDR3 length is 14 residues. Germline V gives CDR1 LNHDA, CDR2 SQIVND (reference sequence). The germline V and J ends were trimmed by 6 bases and 4 bases, with 16 bases remaining between them. CDR3 in DNA: TGTGCCAGTAGCAGCGGAGGTATGGAATACGAGCAGTACTTC. Encoded protein: CASSSGGMEYEQYF.

V and J are TRBV27 and TRBJ2-2; a possible D gene is TRBD2 (5 bases). With 3 bases removed from V and 5 bases from J, the gap between germline ends came to 10 bases. The CDR3 is 14 amino acids. CDR1 MNHEY and CDR2 SMNVEV come from the germline V gene (reference sequence). The chain's CDR3 is CASSLVARTGELFF. DNA of the CDR3: TGTGCCAGCAGTTTGGTAGCGAGGACCGGGGAGCTGTTTTTT.

V usage is TRBV4-2 and J usage is TRBJ2-1; a possible D gene is TRBD1 (5 bases). There are 13 residues in the CDR3. CDR1 and CDR2 (germline): LGHNA, YNFKEQ. V was clipped by 1 base and J by 8 bases, with 9 bases between them. CDR3 nucleotides: TGTGCCAGCAGCCAAGGACAGCGAGATGAGCAGTTCTTC. It is translated as CASSQGQRDEQFF.

The chain is built from TRBV9 and TRBJ2-3; D ambiguous. CDR3 length equals 14 residues. Germline values: CDR1 SGDLS, CDR2 YYNGEE. The V gene lost 0 bases and the J gene lost 2 bases, with 7 bases spanning the gap. The CDR3 region has the DNA TGTGCCAGCAGCGTAGAGGCGGTCACAGATACGCAGTATTTT. Its protein is CASSVEAVTDTQYF.

The chain joins TRBV9 to TRBJ1-1; 8 bases are a match to TRBD1. The CDR3 consists of 14 residues. V dropped 4 bases and J dropped 5; count of bases not matched to a gene: 7. Germline-derived CDR1 and CDR2 are SGDLS and YYNGEE. The CDR3, as DNA: TGTGCCAGCAGCCCGCAGGGGGCTCGAACTGAAGCTTTCTTT. It specifies CASSPQGARTEAFF.

V and J are TRBV10-1 and TRBJ2-1; no definite D call. The V gene lost 3 bases and the J gene lost 7 bases, with 10 bases spanning the gap. In germline, CDR1 is WNHNN, CDR2 SYGVQD (reference sequence). This CDR3 has 13 amino acids. The CDR3 reads CASSDGVPNEQFF. The CDR3 DNA reads as TGCGCCAGCAGTGACGGAGTACCTAATGAGCAGTTCTTC.

The rearrangement links TRBV9 to TRBJ2-7; 8 bases fit TRBD2. The CDR3 runs to 14 residues. Trimming removed 3 bases from V and 3 bases from J; junction bases left unmatched: 5. Germline V gene data show CDR1 as SGDLS and CDR2 as YYNGEE. CDR3 DNA sequence: TGTGCCAGCAGCGCCGCCGGGACTAGCTACGAGCAGTACTTC. Amino acids: CASSAAGTSYEQYF.

The chain recombines TRBV7-2 with TRBJ2-1; 8 positions agree with TRBD2. The length of the CDR3 is 14 residues. Germline-derived CDR1 and CDR2 are SGHTA and FQGNSA. With V trimmed by 5 bases and J by 6 bases, 6 bases remained unmatched. CDR3 sequence (DNA): TGTGCCAGCAGCCGAAGCGGGAGCCGCAATGAGCAGTTCTTC. Translation: CASSRSGSRNEQFF.

The chain's CDR3 is CASSDLGQGANEKLFF. CDR3 sequence (DNA): TGCGCCAGCAGCGACTTAGGACAGGGAGCTAATGAAAAACTGTTTTTT. The chain carries TRBV5-1 and TRBJ1-4; 8 bases are a match to TRBD1. The CDR3 runs to 16 residues. The V gene's germline CDR1 is SGHRS and CDR2 YFSETQ. Trimming removed 4 bases from V and 3 bases from J; junction bases left unmatched: 8.

The chain combines TRBV5-1 with TRBJ2-7, with D uncertain. This CDR3 spans 13 amino acids. Between the trimmed V and J ends, which lost 0 bases and 1 base, there was a span of 5 bases. Looked up from germline, CDR1 is SGHRS and CDR2 is YFSETQ. CDR3 nucleotide sequence: TGCGCCAGCAGCTTGGGCTATTCCTACGAGCAGTACTTC. Protein sequence: CASSLGYSYEQYF. Filled out from reference TRBV5-1 and TRBJ2-7, the complete variable domain reads KAGVTQTPRYLIKTRGQQVTLSCSPISGHRSVSWYQQTPGQGLQFLFEYFSETQRNKGNFPGRFSGRQFSNSRSEMNVSTLELGDSALYLCASSLGYSYEQYFGPGTRLTVT.

The chain couples TRBV28 to TRBJ1-5; D possibly corresponds to TRBD1 (5 bases). V lost 2 bases and J lost 7, with 24 bases in between. Germline values: CDR1 MDHEN, CDR2 SYDVKM. The CDR3 contains 18 residues. The CDR3 protein is CASSLEGIWGEDSQPQHF. The DNA of the CDR3 is TGTGCCAGCAGTTTAGAGGGGATATGGGGGGAGGATAGCCAGCCCCAGCATTTT.

This sequence joins TRBV7-8 and TRBJ2-1; perhaps TRBD1 as D (5 bases). Trimming shortened V by 10 bases and J by 4 bases, and 14 bases separated the two germline ends. This CDR3 spans 13 amino acids. CDR1 is SGHVS, CDR2 FQNEAQ, per germline. CDR3 nucleotides: TGTGCCACGACAACAGGTTCTTACAATGAGCAGTTCTTC. Its protein is CATTTGSYNEQFF.

This chain connects TRBV19 to TRBJ1-2; 9 bases match TRBD1. V was clipped by 11 bases and J by 7 bases; unmatched bases: 8. CDR3 length equals 12 residues. Germline V CDR1 and CDR2: LNHDA, SQIVND (reference sequence). This CDR3 is CALGQGVSGYTF. CDR3 DNA: TGTGCCTTGGGACAGGGAGTATCTGGCTACACCTTC.

This clone was seen a handful of times. The chain is built from TRBV25-1 and TRBJ1-1; maybe TRBD1 (5 bases). The CDR3 has 12 residues. Trimming took off 10 bases at V and 1 base at J, with 10 bases between the two ends. CDR1 is MGHDK, CDR2 SYGVNS, per germline. The CDR3 sequence is CATRGENTEAFF. The CDR3 DNA sequence: TGTGCCACTCGGGGGGAGAACACTGAAGCTTTCTTT.

The chain uses TRBV7-2 and TRBJ2-2; TRBD2 aligns across 8 bases. The CDR3 has 16 residues. The germline CDR1 and CDR2 sequences are SGHTA and FQGNSA. Unmatched junction bases numbered 5, after V lost 1 base and J lost 4 bases. CDR3 sequence (DNA): TGTGCCAGCAGCTTAGAACTAGCGGTTACCACCGGGGAGCTGTTTTTT. Translated, it gives CASSLELAVTTGELFF.

The chain joins TRBV15 to TRBJ2-5, with TRBD2 matching over 8 bases. Germline V gives CDR1 LNHNV, CDR2 YYDKDF (reference sequence). The CDR3 is 14 residues long. Losses at the gene ends were 3 bases for V and 4 bases for J; bases not matched to a gene: 4. CDR3 loop: CATSRGLGGETQYF. The CDR3 coding sequence is TGTGCCACCAGCAGGGGACTAGGAGGAGAGACCCAGTACTTC.

This chain links TRBV10-3 with TRBJ2-3, with TRBD2 identical over 8 bases. Germline V lookup: CDR1 ENHRY, CDR2 SYGVKD. The CDR3 covers 18 residues. Trimming cost V 2 bases and J 2 bases; bases outside gene matches: 12. This chain's CDR3 is CAISEPGLAQTLTDTQYF. The CDR3 nucleotides read TGTGCCATCAGTGAGCCAGGACTAGCACAGACCCTCACAGATACGCAGTATTTT.

The gene calls are TRBV11-2 and TRBJ2-7, with 9 bases that match TRBD2. Germline V gene sequence: CDR1 SGHAT, CDR2 FQNNGV. The J segment lost 0 bases and the V segment lost 1 base, leaving 1 base of the junction unmatched. The length of the CDR3 is 15 residues. The DNA for the CDR3 is TGTGCCAGCAGCTTAGCACTAGCGGGCTCCTACGAGCAGTACTTC. Translating it yields CASSLALAGSYEQYF.

This rearrangement joins TRBV7-6 to TRBJ2-3; D unclear. CDR3 length equals 12 residues. Germline values: CDR1 SGHVS, CDR2 FNYEAQ. Trimming took 5 bases from V and 2 from J, leaving 5 bases between them. Written as DNA, the CDR3 is TGTGCCAGCAGCCCCAACACAGATACGCAGTATTTT. Its protein product is CASSPNTDTQYF. Based on the CDR3 plus reference TRBV7-6 and TRBJ2-3, the full variable domain is GAGVSQSPRYKVTKRGQDVALRCDPISGHVSLYWYRQALGQGPEFLTYFNYEAQQDKSGLPNDRFSAERPEGSISTLTIQRTEQRDSAMYRCASSPNTDTQYFGPGTRLTVL.

The V call is TRBV4-1, the J call TRBJ2-3; D is unclear. This CDR3 region has 15 residues. CDR1 MGHRA and CDR2 YSYEKL come from the germline V gene. Trimming left V 4 bases short and J 0 bases short, with 11 bases between. CDR3 residues: CASSPQEKSTDTQYF. CDR3 DNA: TGCGCCAGCAGCCCCCAGGAAAAGAGCACAGATACGCAGTATTTT.

About this clone: One end of the junction does not line up with germline, which may come from a read error. This chain connects TRBV2 to TRBJ2-7; no definite D call. This CDR3 is built from 10 residues. CDR1 SNHLY and CDR2 FYNNEI come from the germline V gene. CDR3 in DNA: TGTGCCAGCAGTGATTTCAGGCTGAAGTTC. It specifies CASSDFRLKF.

This chain joins TRBV5-1 and TRBJ2-3; TRBD2 aligns across 8 bases. The CDR3 has 14 residues. Germline loops: CDR1 SGHRS, CDR2 YFSETQ. V trimming: 4 bases; J trimming: 2 bases; junction bases outside the gene matches: 3. The CDR3, as DNA: TGCGCCAGCAGCCTTAGCGGGACCACAGATACGCAGTATTTT. As protein: CASSLSGTTDTQYF.

V usage is TRBV5-1 and J usage is TRBJ2-5; no definite D call. The CDR3 consists of 13 residues. Trimming took 0 bases from V and 7 from J, leaving 10 bases between them. Germline CDR1 is SGHRS and CDR2 is YFSETQ. The CDR3 sequence: CASSLDPSGTQYF. CDR3 DNA sequence: TGCGCCAGCAGCTTGGATCCCTCGGGGACCCAGTACTTC.

The chain combines TRBV6-1 with TRBJ1-3, with 9 bases fitting TRBD1. Looked up from germline, CDR1 is MNHNS and CDR2 is SASEGT. V dropped 6 bases and J dropped 0; count of bases not matched to a gene: 6. The CDR3 spans 16 residues. CDR3 in DNA: TGTGCCAGCAGCGAACAGGGGGCTTACTCTGGAAACACCATATATTTT. This gives the protein CASSEQGAYSGNTIYF.

V gene TRBV30 combines with J gene TRBJ2-1, with 10 positions matching TRBD2. The CDR3 sequence is 14 residues long. V shed 2 bases and J 8 bases; nucleotides not matched to a gene: 6. CDR1 is GTSNPN and CDR2 is SVGIG in the germline V gene (reference sequence). CDR3 in DNA: TGTGCCTGGAGTCCGGGTAGCGGGAGGCATGAGCAGTTCTTC. Its protein is CAWSPGSGRHEQFF.